These T cell receptor beta chains were read from a single sample in a study of T-cell memory formation after mild COVID-19. TCRdb passed the 5' RACE reads through MiXCR, listing each CDR3 protein once. The sample has tens of thousands of distinct CDR3 sequences; 7.3% are singletons. Sequenced input: PBMCs or a T cell subset sorted from them (not recorded which). The receptors originated from a man aged 18 to 35 who had mild COVID-19 (a few samples of this study predate the infection). Cell type and time point are not known. The CDR3 runs from the conserved cysteine through the conserved F or W. The D gene is left open where the match is weak. Clone size is shown for a subset of rows, as once, few, many or a class of expanded clone.

-,TRBJ1-5,few,TRBV10-3,CAISESETQPQHF,TGTGCCATCAGTGAGTCCGAAACTCAGCCCCAGCATTTT
-,TRBJ2-5,many,TRBV12-3/TRBV12-4,CASSFSWVGETQYF,TGTGCCAGCAGTTTCAGTTGGGTCGGAGAGACCCAGTACTTC
TRBD1,TRBJ1-5,-,TRBV7-8,CASSLVEGAGQPQHF,TGTGCCAGCAGCTTAGTAGAGGGGGCTGGCCAGCCCCAGCATTTT
TRBD1,TRBJ1-1,few,TRBV7-3,CASSRGTGGGAFF,TGTGCCAGCAGCCGCGGGACAGGGGGAGGAGCTTTCTTT
-,TRBJ1-1,many,TRBV4-1,CASSQVGLAEAFF,TGCGCCAGCAGCCAAGTAGGGCTAGCTGAAGCTTTCTTT
-,TRBJ2-5,-,TRBV7-2,CASSLVWQETQYF,TGTGCCAGCAGCTTAGTCTGGCAAGAGACCCAGTACTTC
-,TRBJ1-5,-,TRBV27,CASSLSGFGRAGISQPQHF,TGTGCCAGCAGTTTATCGGGTTTTGGTCGTGCAGGTATCTCTCAGCCCCAGCATTTT
TRBD1,TRBJ2-4,many,TRBV7-2,CASSPGRDRKNIQYF,TGTGCCAGCAGCCCGGGTCGGGACAGAAAAAACATTCAGTACTTC
TRBD2,TRBJ2-1,many,TRBV7-2,CASSSRLAGVGEQFF,TGTGCCAGCAGCTCGCGACTAGCGGGGGTCGGTGAGCAGTTCTTC
-,TRBJ2-7,few,TRBV5-6,CASSLNTYEQYF,TGTGCCAGCAGCTTAAATACCTACGAGCAGTACTTC
-,TRBJ2-1,many,TRBV7-9,CASSLRGEQFF,TGTGCCAGCAGCTTGAGGGGCGAGCAGTTCTTC
-,TRBJ1-6,-,TRBV6-2/TRBV6-3,CASSEQGTLASPLHF,TGTGCCAGCAGTGAACAGGGCACGCTGGCTTCACCCCTCCACTTT
-,TRBJ2-2,few,TRBV4-3,CASSQAPTDTGELFF,TGCGCCAGCAGCCAAGCTCCGACGGACACCGGGGAGCTGTTTTTT
TRBD2,TRBJ2-1,-,TRBV7-2,CASSGTRTSGGEQFF,TGTGCCAGCAGCGGGACCCGGACTAGCGGGGGAGAGCAGTTCTTC
TRBD1,TRBJ1-1,many,TRBV6-6,CASSPQGTAFF,TGTGCCAGCAGTCCACAGGGGACAGCTTTCTTT
-,TRBJ1-2,-,TRBV28,CASSLYGPGGYTF,TGTGCCAGCAGTTTGTACGGTCCTGGCGGCTACACCTTC
TRBD1,TRBJ1-4,-,TRBV5-1,CASSKTTGHSEKLFF,TGCGCCAGCAGCAAAACGACAGGGCATAGTGAAAAACTGTTTTTT
-,TRBJ2-5,many,TRBV5-1,CASSLQPGDETQYF,TGCGCCAGCAGCTTACAGCCCGGCGACGAGACCCAGTACTTC
-,TRBJ1-2,-,TRBV12-3/TRBV12-4,CASQGGAYYGYTF,TGTGCCAGCCAAGGGGGAGCCTACTATGGCTACACCTTC
TRBD2,TRBJ2-2,-,TRBV7-2,CASSLRTSANTGELFF,TGTGCCAGCAGCCTACGGACTAGCGCTAACACCGGGGAGCTGTTTTTT
TRBD1,TRBJ2-5,-,TRBV6-2/TRBV6-3,CASRKRTGGSQETQYF,TGTGCCAGCAGAAAACGGACAGGGGGATCTCAAGAGACCCAGTACTTC
-,TRBJ2-1,few,TRBV6-2/TRBV6-3,CASRPPSGEQFF,TGTGCCAGCAGACCACCCTCAGGAGAGCAGTTCTTC
TRBD1,TRBJ1-6,few,TRBV7-2,CASSTGQGGNSPLHF,TGTGCCAGCAGCACCGGACAGGGAGGCAATTCACCCCTCCACTTT
-,TRBJ1-6,few,TRBV30,CAWTNSYNSPLHF,TGTGCCTGGACAAACTCCTATAATTCACCCCTCCACTTT
-,TRBJ2-7,many,TRBV20-1,CSARSYSGYEQYF,TGCAGTGCTAGGTCCTATTCGGGCTACGAGCAGTACTTC
TRBD1,TRBJ1-2,few,TRBV5-1,CASSLTGTGWYGYTF,TGCGCCAGCAGCTTGACCGGGACAGGGTGGTATGGCTACACCTTC
-,TRBJ2-7,-,TRBV7-2,CASSFNRAYEQYF,TGTGCCAGCAGCTTCAACAGAGCCTACGAGCAGTACTTC
-,TRBJ2-5,-,TRBV2,CASSDVWVAGKQETQYF,TGTGCCAGCAGTGACGTTTGGGTAGCAGGGAAACAAGAGACCCAGTACTTC
-,TRBJ1-2,-,TRBV7-8,CASRSWGGPYVYTF,TGTGCCAGCAGGTCGTGGGGGGGGCCCTATGTCTACACCTTC
-,TRBJ2-5,many,TRBV7-9,CASSLQAGETQYF,TGTGCCAGCAGCTTACAGGCGGGGGAGACCCAGTACTTC
TRBD1,TRBJ2-3,many,TRBV5-1,CASSFDRVTDTQYF,TGCGCCAGCAGCTTCGACAGGGTAACAGATACGCAGTATTTT
TRBD1,TRBJ1-2,-,TRBV20-1,CSASQDRGGYGYTF,TGCAGTGCTAGCCAAGACAGGGGAGGGTATGGCTACACCTTC
-,TRBJ1-1,few,TRBV27,CASSLRRENTEAFF,TGTGCCAGCAGTTTACGACGGGAGAACACTGAAGCTTTCTTT
TRBD2,TRBJ2-5,-,TRBV7-2,CASSFSGGETQYF,TGTGCCAGCAGCTTTTCGGGGGGTGAGACCCAGTACTTC
TRBD1,TRBJ1-1,-,TRBV5-1,CASAVLAGGEGEAFF,TGCGCCAGCGCAGTTCTAGCAGGGGGCGAGGGTGAAGCTTTCTTT
-,TRBJ2-1,-,TRBV5-1,CASSPQGGASNEQFF,TGCGCCAGCAGCCCCCAAGGGGGGGCCTCAAATGAGCAGTTCTTC
-,TRBJ2-3,many,TRBV4-3,CASSQELGSTDTQYF,TGCGCCAGCAGCCAGGAACTGGGCAGCACAGATACGCAGTATTTT
-,TRBJ2-7,-,TRBV10-3,CAISDTRGQYF,TGTGCCATCAGTGACACCCGGGGGCAGTACTTC
TRBD2,TRBJ2-1,many,TRBV5-1,CASSAGGTSGGAGFF,TGCGCCAGCAGCGCGGGGGGGACTAGCGGGGGCGCCGGGTTCTTC
-,TRBJ1-1,-,TRBV12-2,CASRFPFF,TGTGCAAGTCGCTTCCCTTTCTTT